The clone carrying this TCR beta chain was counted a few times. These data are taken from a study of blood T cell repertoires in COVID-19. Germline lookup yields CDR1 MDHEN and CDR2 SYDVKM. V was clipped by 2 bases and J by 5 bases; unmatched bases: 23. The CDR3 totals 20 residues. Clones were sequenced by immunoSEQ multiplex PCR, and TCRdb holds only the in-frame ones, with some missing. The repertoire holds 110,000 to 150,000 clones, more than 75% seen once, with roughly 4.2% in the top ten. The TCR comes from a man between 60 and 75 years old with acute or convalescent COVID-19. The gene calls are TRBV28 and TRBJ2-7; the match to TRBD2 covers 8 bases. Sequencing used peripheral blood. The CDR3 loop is CASSLVGRWRLDGRADEQYF. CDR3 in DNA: TGTGCCAGCAGTTTAGTCGGGCGGTGGAGACTAGACGGGAGGGCCGACGAGCAGTACTTC. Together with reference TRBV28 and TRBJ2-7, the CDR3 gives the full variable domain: DVKVTQSSRYLVKRTGEKVFLECVQDMDHENMFWYRQDPGLGLRLIYFSYDVKMKEKGDIPEGYSVSREKKERFSLILESASTNQTSMYLCASSLVGRWRLDGRADEQYFGPGTRLTVT.